This TCR beta chain stems from a study of blood T cell repertoires in COVID-19. About the study: The study drew acute and convalescent COVID-19 samples from the United States, Italy and Spain. In each case, the material was cDNA or gDNA derived from T cells, B-cell-depleted T cells, or PBMCs.

CDR1 is LGHNA and CDR2 is YSLEER in the germline V gene. Trimming cost V 5 bases and J 3 bases; bases outside gene matches: 4. The CDR3 is 15 amino acids. The table came from immunoSEQ multiplex PCR; TCRdb's copy has only in-frame clones and leaves some out. The sample carries tens of thousands of clones, 70% to 85% recorded once. The specimen sequenced was peripheral blood. The rearrangement links TRBV4-3 to TRBJ2-1, with 10 bases identical to TRBD2. The sequence derives from a man between 65 and 80 years old with active COVID-19. The CDR3 loop is CASSYGLAVYNEQFF. The DNA for the CDR3 is TGCGCCAGCAGCTATGGACTAGCGGTCTACAATGAGCAGTTCTTC.